This T cell receptor (beta chain) was retrieved from a study of T-cell reconstitution after alpha-beta-depleted transplantation in children. Notes on the study in general: By about two months after transplant, alpha-beta T cells reportedly arose from several hundred graft clones that had expanded. Diversity and T-cell counts at one year after transplant derived mostly from new T cells.

Preparing the TCRbeta library involved the use of unique molecular identifiers. TCRdb processed the PCR reads anew with MiXCR; each CDR3 protein has one entry. The repertoire has approximately 230,000 distinct CDR3 sequences, 20% to 30% of them found once; the top ten carry about 2.6%. Concerning this clonotype: Its antigen is undetermined.

The CDR3 has 13 residues. Germline assignment: CDR1 SGHTA and CDR2 FQGTGA. V was pared by 1 base and J by 5 bases, with 9 bases between. The receptor comes from a girl aged 2 to 10 with Fanconi anemia, due to receive a stem cell transplant. The material was PBMCs, obtained before TCRalphabeta/CD19-depleted stem cell transplant. This chain connects TRBV7-3 to TRBJ2-7, with D perhaps assigned TRBD1 or TRBD2 (5 bases each). This CDR3 is CASSLRGDDEQYF. The CDR3, as DNA: TGTGCCAGCAGCTTAAGAGGGGACGACGAGCAGTACTTC.